This T cell receptor beta chain was identified during a study of T cell changes during pregnancy in multiple sclerosis. Germline values: CDR1 GTSNPN, CDR2 SVGIG (reference sequence). The CDR3 sequence is 14 residues long. V was cut by 0 bases and J by 2 bases, with 7 bases left in between. TCRdb's table, derived via immunoSEQ multiplex PCR, lists solely in-frame clones and lacks some. The table records tens of thousands of clones, 89% of them present only once. The source material was CD4+ T cells from peripheral blood mononuclear cells, sampled in the first trimester of pregnancy. The clonotype originates from a female donor with multiple sclerosis, enrolled in a pregnancy study. V usage is TRBV30 and J usage is TRBJ2-2; D uncertain. CDR3 in amino acids: CAWSVARNTGELFF. CDR3 coding DNA: TGTGCCTGGAGTGTGGCCCGAAACACCGGGGAGCTGTTTTTT.